Shown below are 12 T cell receptor beta chains from a single sample sequenced in a study of cytomegalovirus exposure and HLA in healthy donors. TCRdb keeps only in-frame clones here, not all; method: immunoSEQ multiplex PCR. The sample lists about 170,000 clones; about nine tenths were seen once. The sequencing input was PBMCs. Every receptor here comes from a man aged 18-30 years in good health and CMV-seropositive.

This chain joins TRBV29-1 and TRBJ1-1; D gene unclear. Germline CDR1 SQVTM, CDR2 ANQGSEA. The length of the CDR3 is 15 residues. V lost 2 bases to trimming and J lost 2 bases, with 15 bases between them. CDR3 DNA: TGCAGCGTTGAATCCAGGTGGACTCCTAACACTGAAGCTTTCTTT. Translating gives CSVESRWTPNTEAFF.

This clone has just one count. This chain links TRBV5-6 with TRBJ1-5; D call uncertain. CDR3 length: 13 residues. The V and J ends lost 2 bases and 3 bases respectively, with 6 bases between them. CDR1 is SGHDT and CDR2 is YYEEEE in the germline V gene. CDR3 sequence: CASSFSPNQPQHF. CDR3 DNA: TGTGCCAGCAGCTTTTCTCCCAATCAGCCCCAGCATTTT.

The chain recombines TRBV4-3 with TRBJ2-1, with D tentatively TRBD1 (7 bases). Germline lookup yields CDR1 LGHNA and CDR2 YSLEER. The CDR3 is 17 residues long. Trimming removed 0 bases at V and 0 bases at J, with 12 bases between. CDR3 coding DNA: TGCGCCAGCAGCCAAGAGACAGGGAGGATCTCCTACAATGAGCAGTTCTTC. Protein: CASSQETGRISYNEQFF.

The chain carries TRBV9 and TRBJ2-3; D may be TRBD2 (7 bases). V lost 4 bases and J 1 base, leaving 16 bases between the germline ends. CDR3 length: 16 residues. Germline V lookup: CDR1 SGDLS, CDR2 YYNGEE. The CDR3 region has the DNA TGTGCCAGCAGCCCTCTGGGGGGGCCAGGCACAGATACGCAGTATTTT. This translates into CASSPLGGPGTDTQYF. The full variable domain, in which reference TRBV9 and TRBJ2-3 provide the parts outside the CDR3, is DSGVTQTPKHLITATGQRVTLRCSPRSGDLSVYWYQQSLDQGLQFLIQYYNGEERAKGNILERFSAQQFPDLHSELNLSSLELGDSALYFCASSPLGGPGTDTQYFGPGTRLTVL.

The CDR3 here is CASSRWAGDTGELFF. The CDR3 nucleotides are TGTGCCAGCAGCCGTTGGGCTGGTGACACCGGGGAGCTGTTTTTT. This chain uses TRBV7-2 with TRBJ2-2; no reliable D call. CDR3 length equals 15 residues. V lost 5 bases to trimming and J lost 3 bases, with 13 bases between them. Germline CDR1 reads SGHTA; CDR2 reads FQGNSA.

V usage is TRBV7-9 and J usage is TRBJ2-7, with 10 bases matching TRBD1. The CDR3 spans 15 residues. After removal of 5 bases from V and 2 bases from J, the junction contained 6 bases not matched to a gene. Germline V lookup: CDR1 SEHNR, CDR2 FQNEAQ (reference sequence). Here the CDR3 DNA reads TGTGCCAGCAGCCCGGGACAGGGGTATGCCTACGAGCAGTACTTC. Its translation: CASSPGQGYAYEQYF. Supplemented by reference TRBV7-9 and TRBJ2-7, the full variable domain reads DTGVSQNPRHKITKRGQNVTFRCDPISEHNRLYWYRQTLGQGPEFLTYFQNEAQLEKSRLLSDRFSAERPKGSFSTLEIQRTEQGDSAMYLCASSPGQGYAYEQYFGPGTRLTVT.

The V call is TRBV7-8, the J call TRBJ1-2; 8 positions agree with TRBD1. After removal of 1 base from V and 5 bases from J, the junction contained 6 bases not matched to a gene. This CDR3 contains 15 residues. Germline lookup yields CDR1 SGHVS and CDR2 FQNEAQ. DNA of the CDR3: TGTGCCAGCAGCTTAGAAGGACAGGGACCTTATGGCTACACCTTC. Its protein is CASSLEGQGPYGYTF.

Concerning this clone: The same CDR3 can be traced to other DNA sequences in this sample. The chain links TRBV19 to TRBJ2-7; 7 positions match TRBD2. The CDR3 sequence is 14 residues long. V trimming: 1 base; J trimming: 1 base; junction bases outside the gene matches: 1. Looked up from germline, CDR1 is LNHDA and CDR2 is SQIVND (reference sequence). CDR3 protein: CASSIAGGSYEQYF. In DNA, the CDR3 is TGTGCCAGTAGTATAGCGGGGGGATCCTACGAGCAGTACTTC.

This clone was seen just once. V gene TRBV7-2 combines with J gene TRBJ2-5, with 9 bases identical to TRBD2. The CDR3 covers 14 residues. J was trimmed by 4 bases and V by 5 bases; bases with no gene match: 5. Per the germline V gene, CDR1 is SGHTA and CDR2 is FQGNSA. Here the CDR3 DNA reads TGTGCCAGCAGCCGAGGTAGCGGGGGAGAGACCCAGTACTTC. Protein sequence: CASSRGSGGETQYF.

This clone showed up just once. The chain links TRBV4-2 to TRBJ1-4; D unclear. V lost 0 bases and J 4 bases, leaving 12 bases between the germline ends. CDR1 and CDR2 (germline): LGHNA, YNFKEQ. CDR3 length: 16 residues. CDR3 DNA: TGTGCCAGCAGCCAAGATGCGGGTTTCGTTAATGAAAAACTGTTTTTT. It yields the protein CASSQDAGFVNEKLFF.

The rearrangement joins TRBV5-1 to TRBJ2-3; D uncertain. CDR3 length equals 16 residues. CDR1 is SGHRS, CDR2 YFSETQ, per germline. Trimming shortened V by 2 bases and J by 4 bases, and 17 bases separated the two germline ends. The CDR3 DNA reads TGCGCCAGCAGCTTCAGGCCGGTGGCGAACGCAGATACGCAGTATTTT. Amino acid sequence: CASSFRPVANADTQYF.

This sequence joins TRBV5-4 and TRBJ1-2, with a weak D call TRBD1 (6 bases). Germline lookup yields CDR1 SGHNT and CDR2 YYREEE (reference sequence). This CDR3 comprises 12 residues. Between the trimmed V and J ends, which lost 0 bases and 6 bases, there was a span of 6 bases. The CDR3 loop is CASSLGQDGYTF. The CDR3 coding sequence is TGTGCCAGCAGCTTGGGACAGGATGGCTACACCTTC.